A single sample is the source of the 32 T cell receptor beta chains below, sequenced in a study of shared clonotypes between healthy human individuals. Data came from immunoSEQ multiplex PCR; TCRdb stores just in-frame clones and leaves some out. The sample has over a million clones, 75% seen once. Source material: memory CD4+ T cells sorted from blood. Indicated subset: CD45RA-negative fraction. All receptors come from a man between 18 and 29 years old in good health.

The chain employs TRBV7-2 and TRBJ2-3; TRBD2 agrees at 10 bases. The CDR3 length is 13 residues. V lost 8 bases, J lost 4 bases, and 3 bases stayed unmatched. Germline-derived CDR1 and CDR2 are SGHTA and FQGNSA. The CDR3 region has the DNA TGTGCCAGCGAGCTAGCGGGGGCAGATACGCAGTATTTT. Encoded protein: CASELAGADTQYF. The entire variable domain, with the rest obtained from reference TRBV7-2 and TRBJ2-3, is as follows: GAGVSQSPSNKVTEKGKDVELRCDPISGHTALYWYRQSLGQGLEFLIYFQGNSAPDKSGLPSDRFSAERTGGSVSTLTIQRTQQEDSAVYLCASELAGADTQYFGPGTRLTVL.

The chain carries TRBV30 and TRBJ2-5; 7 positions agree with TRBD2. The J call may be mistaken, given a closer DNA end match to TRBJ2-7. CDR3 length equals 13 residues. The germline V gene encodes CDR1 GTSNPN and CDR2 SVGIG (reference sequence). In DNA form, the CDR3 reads TGTGCCTGGAGGGGAGGGATGACCTACGAGCAGTACTTC. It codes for CAWRGGMTYEQYF.

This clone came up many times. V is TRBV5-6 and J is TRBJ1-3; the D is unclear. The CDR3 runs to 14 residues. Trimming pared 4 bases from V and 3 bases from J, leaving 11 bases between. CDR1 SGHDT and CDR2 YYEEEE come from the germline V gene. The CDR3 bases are TGTGCCAGCAGCCTATGGACTGGTGGAAACACCATATATTTT. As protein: CASSLWTGGNTIYF.

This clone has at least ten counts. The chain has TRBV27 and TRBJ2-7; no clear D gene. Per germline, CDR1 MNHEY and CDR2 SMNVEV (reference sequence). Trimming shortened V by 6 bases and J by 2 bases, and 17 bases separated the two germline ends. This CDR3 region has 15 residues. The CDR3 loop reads CASSGFSRPPYEQYF. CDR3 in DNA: TGTGCCAGCAGCGGCTTCTCAAGGCCCCCCTACGAGCAGTACTTC.

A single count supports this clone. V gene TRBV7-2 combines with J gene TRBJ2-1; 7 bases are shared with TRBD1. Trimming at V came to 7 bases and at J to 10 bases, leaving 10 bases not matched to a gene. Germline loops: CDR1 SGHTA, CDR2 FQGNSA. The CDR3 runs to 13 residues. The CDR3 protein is CASTTDRKGEQFF. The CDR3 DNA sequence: TGTGCCAGCACCACGGACAGGAAGGGAGAGCAGTTCTTC.

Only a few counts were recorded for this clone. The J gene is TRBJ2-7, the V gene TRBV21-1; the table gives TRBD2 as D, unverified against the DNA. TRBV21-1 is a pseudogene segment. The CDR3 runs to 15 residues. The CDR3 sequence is CASSKEAGVSYEQYF. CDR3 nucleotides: TGTGCCAGCAGCAAAGAAGCGGGGGTCTCCTACGAGCAGTACTTC.

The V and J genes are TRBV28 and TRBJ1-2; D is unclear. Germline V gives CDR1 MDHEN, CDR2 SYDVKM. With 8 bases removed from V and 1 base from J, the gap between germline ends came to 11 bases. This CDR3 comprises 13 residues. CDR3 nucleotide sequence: TGTGCCAGCGCGTTATCCCTTAACTATGGCTACACCTTC. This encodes CASALSLNYGYTF.

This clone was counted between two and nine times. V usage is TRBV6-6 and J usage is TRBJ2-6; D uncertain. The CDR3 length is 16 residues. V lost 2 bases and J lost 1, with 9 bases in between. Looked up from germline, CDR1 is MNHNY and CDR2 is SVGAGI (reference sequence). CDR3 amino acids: CASSYERISGANVLTF. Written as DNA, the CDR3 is TGTGCCAGCAGTTACGAGAGGATTTCTGGGGCCAACGTCCTGACTTTC.

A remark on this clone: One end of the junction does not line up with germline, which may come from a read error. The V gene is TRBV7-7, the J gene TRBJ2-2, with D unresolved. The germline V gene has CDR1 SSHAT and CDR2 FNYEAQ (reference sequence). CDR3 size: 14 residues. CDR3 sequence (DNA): TGTGCTAGCAGTTCGGATCGGAACACCGGGGAGCTGTTTTTT. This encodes CASSSDRNTGELFF.

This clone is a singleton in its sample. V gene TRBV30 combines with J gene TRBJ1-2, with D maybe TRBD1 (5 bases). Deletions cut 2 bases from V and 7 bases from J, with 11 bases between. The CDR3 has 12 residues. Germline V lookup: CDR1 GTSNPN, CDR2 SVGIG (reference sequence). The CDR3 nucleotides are TGTGCCTGGAGTCCAGGGAATGTTGGCTACACCTTC. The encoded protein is CAWSPGNVGYTF.

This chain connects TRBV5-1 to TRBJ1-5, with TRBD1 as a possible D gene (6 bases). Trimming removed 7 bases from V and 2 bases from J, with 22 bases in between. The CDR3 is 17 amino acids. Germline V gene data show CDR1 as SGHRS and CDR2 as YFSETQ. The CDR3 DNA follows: TGCGCCAGCCCCAATTACCGGGACAACCGGGGCAATCAGCCCCAGCATTTT. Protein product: CASPNYRDNRGNQPQHF.

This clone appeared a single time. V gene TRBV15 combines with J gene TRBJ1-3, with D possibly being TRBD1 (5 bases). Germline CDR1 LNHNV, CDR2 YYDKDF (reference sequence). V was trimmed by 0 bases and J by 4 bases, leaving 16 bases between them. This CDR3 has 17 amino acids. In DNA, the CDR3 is TGTGCCACCAGCAGAGATACCCGGGGGGGGAGCGGAAACACCATATATTTT. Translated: CATSRDTRGGSGNTIYF.

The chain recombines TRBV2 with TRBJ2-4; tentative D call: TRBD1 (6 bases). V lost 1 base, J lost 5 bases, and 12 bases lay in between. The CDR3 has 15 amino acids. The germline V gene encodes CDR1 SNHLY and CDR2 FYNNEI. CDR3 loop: CASSEEGRGQNIQYF. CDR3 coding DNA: TGTGCCAGCAGTGAAGAGGGCAGGGGACAAAACATTCAGTACTTC.

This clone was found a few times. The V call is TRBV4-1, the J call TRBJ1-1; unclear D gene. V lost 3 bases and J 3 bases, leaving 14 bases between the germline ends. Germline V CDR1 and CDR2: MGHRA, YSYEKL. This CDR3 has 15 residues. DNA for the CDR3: TGCGCCAGCAGCCACATAAACGTTAGGTACACTGAAGCTTTCTTT. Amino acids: CASSHINVRYTEAFF.

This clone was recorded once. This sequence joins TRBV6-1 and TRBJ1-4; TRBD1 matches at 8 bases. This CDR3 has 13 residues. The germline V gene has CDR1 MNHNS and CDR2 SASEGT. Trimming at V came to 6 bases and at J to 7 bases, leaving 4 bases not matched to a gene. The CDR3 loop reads CASRNRGVEKLFF. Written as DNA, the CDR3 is TGTGCCAGCAGGAACAGGGGGGTTGAAAAACTGTTTTTT.

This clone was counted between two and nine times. This CDR3 reads CAISESGNSDTQYF. CDR3 nucleotide sequence: TGTGCCATCAGTGAGTCCGGGAATTCAGATACGCAGTATTTT. The chain employs TRBV10-3 and TRBJ2-3; tentative D call: TRBD2 (5 bases). The germline CDR1 and CDR2 sequences are ENHRY and SYGVKD. The germline V and J ends were trimmed by 0 bases and 4 bases, with 8 bases remaining between them. This CDR3 spans 14 amino acids.

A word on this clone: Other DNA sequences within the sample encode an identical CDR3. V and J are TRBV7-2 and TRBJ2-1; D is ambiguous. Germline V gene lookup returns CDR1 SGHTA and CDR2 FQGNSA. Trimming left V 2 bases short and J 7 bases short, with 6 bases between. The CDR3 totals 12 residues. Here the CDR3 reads CASSLWGNEQFF. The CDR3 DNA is TGTGCCAGCAGCTTATGGGGAAATGAGCAGTTCTTC.

DNA of the CDR3: TGTGCCAGCAGCTTGTTGGGACAGGGTGGGGATGAGCAGTTCTTC. It encodes CASSLLGQGGDEQFF. This chain links TRBV7-2 with TRBJ2-1; 9 nucleotides align to TRBD1. CDR3 size: 15 residues. CDR1 and CDR2 (germline): SGHTA, FQGNSA. J was trimmed by 8 bases and V by 3 bases; bases with no gene match: 8.

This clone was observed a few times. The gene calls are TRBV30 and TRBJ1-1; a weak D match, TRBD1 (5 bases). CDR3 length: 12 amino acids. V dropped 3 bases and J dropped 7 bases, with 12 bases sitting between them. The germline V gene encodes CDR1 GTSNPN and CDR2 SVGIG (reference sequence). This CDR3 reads CAWSNRGHEAFF. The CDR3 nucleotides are TGTGCCTGGAGCAATAGGGGTCATGAAGCTTTCTTT.

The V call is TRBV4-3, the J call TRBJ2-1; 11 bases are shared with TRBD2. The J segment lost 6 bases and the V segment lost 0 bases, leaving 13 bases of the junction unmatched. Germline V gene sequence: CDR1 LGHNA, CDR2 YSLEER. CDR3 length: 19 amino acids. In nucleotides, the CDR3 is TGCGCCAGCAGCCAAGAAGCTAGCGGGAGGACCGCCCCGGCCAATGAGCAGTTCTTC. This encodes CASSQEASGRTAPANEQFF.

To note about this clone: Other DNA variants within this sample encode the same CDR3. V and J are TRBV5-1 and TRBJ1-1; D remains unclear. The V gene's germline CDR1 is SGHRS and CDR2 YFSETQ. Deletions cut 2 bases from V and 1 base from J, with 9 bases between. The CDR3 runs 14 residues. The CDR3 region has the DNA TGCGCCAGCAGCTTACAGCCCTCGAACACTGAAGCTTTCTTT. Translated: CASSLQPSNTEAFF.

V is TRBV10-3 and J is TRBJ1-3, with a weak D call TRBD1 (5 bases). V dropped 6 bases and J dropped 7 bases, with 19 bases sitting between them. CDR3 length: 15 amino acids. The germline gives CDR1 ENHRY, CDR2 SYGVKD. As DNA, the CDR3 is TGTGCCATCAGGGACCGAGGAGGGGACCTGAACACCATATATTTT. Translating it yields CAIRDRGGDLNTIYF.

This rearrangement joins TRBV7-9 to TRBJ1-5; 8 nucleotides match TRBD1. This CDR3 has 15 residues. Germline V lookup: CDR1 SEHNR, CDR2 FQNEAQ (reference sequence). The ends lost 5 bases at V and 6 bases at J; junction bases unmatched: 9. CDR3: CASSAAGGDGQPQHF. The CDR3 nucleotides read TGTGCCAGCAGCGCAGCAGGGGGCGACGGTCAGCCCCAGCATTTT.

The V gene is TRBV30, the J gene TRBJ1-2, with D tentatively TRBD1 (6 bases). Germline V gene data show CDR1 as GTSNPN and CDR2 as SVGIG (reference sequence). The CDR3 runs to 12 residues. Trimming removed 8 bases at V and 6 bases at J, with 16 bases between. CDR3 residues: CAHDRFVDGYTF. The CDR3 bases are TGTGCCCACGACAGGTTTGTGGATGGCTACACCTTC.

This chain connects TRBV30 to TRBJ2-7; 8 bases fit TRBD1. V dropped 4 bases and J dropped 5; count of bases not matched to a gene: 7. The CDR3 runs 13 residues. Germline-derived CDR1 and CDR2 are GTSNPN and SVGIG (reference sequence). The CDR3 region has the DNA TGTGCCTGGAATTGGAACAGGGGGAACGAGCAGTACTTC. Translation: CAWNWNRGNEQYF.

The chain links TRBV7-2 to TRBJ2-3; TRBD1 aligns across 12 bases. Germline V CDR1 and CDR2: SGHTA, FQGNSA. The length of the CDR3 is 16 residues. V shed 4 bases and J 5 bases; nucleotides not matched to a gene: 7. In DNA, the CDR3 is TGTGCCAGCAGCTCCTCCGGGACAGGGGGCAAAGATACGCAGTATTTT. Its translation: CASSSSGTGGKDTQYF.

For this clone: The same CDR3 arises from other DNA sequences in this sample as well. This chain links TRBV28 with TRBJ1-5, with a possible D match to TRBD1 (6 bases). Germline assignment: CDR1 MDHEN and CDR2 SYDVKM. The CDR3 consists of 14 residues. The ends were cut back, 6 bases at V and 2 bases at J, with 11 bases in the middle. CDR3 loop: CASSPGQRNQPQHF. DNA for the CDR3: TGTGCCAGCAGCCCAGGACAGCGCAATCAGCCCCAGCATTTT.

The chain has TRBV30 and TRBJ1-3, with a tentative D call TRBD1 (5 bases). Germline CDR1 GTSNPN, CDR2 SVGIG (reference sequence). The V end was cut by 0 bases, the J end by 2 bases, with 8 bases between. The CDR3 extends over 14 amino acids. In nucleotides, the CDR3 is TGTGCCTGGAGTGTACGAGGGGCTGGAAACACCATATATTTT. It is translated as CAWSVRGAGNTIYF.

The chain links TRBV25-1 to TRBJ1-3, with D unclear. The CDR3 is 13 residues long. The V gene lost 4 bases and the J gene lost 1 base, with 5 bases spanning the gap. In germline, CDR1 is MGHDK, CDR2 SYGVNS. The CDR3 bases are TGTGCCAGCAGTGCTCTGTCTGGAAACACCATATATTTT. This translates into CASSALSGNTIYF.

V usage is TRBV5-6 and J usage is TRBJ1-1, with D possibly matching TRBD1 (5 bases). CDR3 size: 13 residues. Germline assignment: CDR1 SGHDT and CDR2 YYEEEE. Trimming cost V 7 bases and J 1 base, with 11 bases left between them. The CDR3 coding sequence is TGTGCCAGCGCCTGGGGCACGAACACTGAAGCTTTCTTT. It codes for CASAWGTNTEAFF.

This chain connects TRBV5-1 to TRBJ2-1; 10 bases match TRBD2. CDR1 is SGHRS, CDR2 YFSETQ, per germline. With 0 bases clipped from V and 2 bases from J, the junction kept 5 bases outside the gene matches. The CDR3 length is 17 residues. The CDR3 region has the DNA TGCGCCAGCAGCTTGGCCCCTAGCGGGGGAGCCTACAATGAGCAGTTCTTC. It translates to CASSLAPSGGAYNEQFF.

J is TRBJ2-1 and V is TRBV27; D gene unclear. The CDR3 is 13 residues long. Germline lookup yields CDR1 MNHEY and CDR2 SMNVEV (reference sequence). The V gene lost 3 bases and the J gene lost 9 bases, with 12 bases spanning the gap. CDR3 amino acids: CASSFSDKAEQFF. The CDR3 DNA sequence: TGTGCCAGCAGTTTTTCTGATAAAGCTGAGCAGTTCTTC.